This entry concerns a single T cell receptor (delta chain). These data originate in a study of gamma-delta T cells after stem cell transplantation. V trimming: 0 bases; J trimming: 0 bases; junction bases outside the gene matches: 6. This CDR3 has 19 residues. The germline V gene encodes CDR1 GEAIGNYY and CDR2 EKD. TCRdb fed the RT-PCR reads into CATT to redo clone calling. The sample lists approximately 820 delta-chain clones, approximately 18% occurring once. This chain uses TRDV2 with TRDJ3; TRDD3 agrees at 8 bases. In the absence of a J gene in TCRdb, the DNA was matched to germline to assign it here. The specimen sequenced was gamma-delta T cells. This receptor was obtained from a human donor. It is not recorded whose cells these are; they may come from a transplant donor. The CDR3 nucleotides are TGTGCCTGTGACACCGGAGGTGGGGGATCCTCCTGGGACACCCGACAGATGTTTTTC. Amino acid sequence: CACDTGGGGSSWDTRQMFF.